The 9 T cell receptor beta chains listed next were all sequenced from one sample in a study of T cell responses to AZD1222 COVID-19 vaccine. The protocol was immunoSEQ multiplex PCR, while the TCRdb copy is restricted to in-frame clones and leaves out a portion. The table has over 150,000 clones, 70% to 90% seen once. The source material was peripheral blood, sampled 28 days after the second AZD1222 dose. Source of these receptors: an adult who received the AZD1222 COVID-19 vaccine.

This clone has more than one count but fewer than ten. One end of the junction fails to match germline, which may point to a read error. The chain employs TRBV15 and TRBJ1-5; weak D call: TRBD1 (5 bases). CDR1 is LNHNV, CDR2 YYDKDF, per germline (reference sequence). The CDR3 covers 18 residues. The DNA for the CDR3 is TGTGCCACCAGCGGAGATCACGCAAGGGGAAGCAGCAATCAGCCCCAGCATTTT. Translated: CATSGDHARGSSNQPQHF.

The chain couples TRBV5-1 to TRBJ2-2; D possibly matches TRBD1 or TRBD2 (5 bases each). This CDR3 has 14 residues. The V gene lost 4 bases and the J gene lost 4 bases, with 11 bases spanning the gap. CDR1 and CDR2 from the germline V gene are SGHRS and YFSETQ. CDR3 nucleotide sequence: TGCGCCAGCAGCACAGGACTTGGCACCGGGGAGCTGTTTTTT. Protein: CASSTGLGTGELFF. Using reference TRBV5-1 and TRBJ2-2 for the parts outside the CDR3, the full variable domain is KAGVTQTPRYLIKTRGQQVTLSCSPISGHRSVSWYQQTPGQGLQFLFEYFSETQRNKGNFPGRFSGRQFSNSRSEMNVSTLELGDSALYLCASSTGLGTGELFFGEGSRLTVL.

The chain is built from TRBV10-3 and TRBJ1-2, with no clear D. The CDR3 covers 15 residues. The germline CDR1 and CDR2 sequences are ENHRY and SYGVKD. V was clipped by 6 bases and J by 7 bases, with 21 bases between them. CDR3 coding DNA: TGTGCCATCAGCCCCGGAGAGAGTCGTACCGGTGGCTACACCTTC. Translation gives CAISPGESRTGGYTF.

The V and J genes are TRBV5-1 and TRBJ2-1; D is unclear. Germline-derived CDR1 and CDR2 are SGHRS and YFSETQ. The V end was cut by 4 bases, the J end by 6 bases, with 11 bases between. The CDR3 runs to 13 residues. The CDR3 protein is CASSPPSSNEQFF. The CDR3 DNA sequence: TGCGCCAGCAGCCCCCCTTCGAGCAATGAGCAGTTCTTC.

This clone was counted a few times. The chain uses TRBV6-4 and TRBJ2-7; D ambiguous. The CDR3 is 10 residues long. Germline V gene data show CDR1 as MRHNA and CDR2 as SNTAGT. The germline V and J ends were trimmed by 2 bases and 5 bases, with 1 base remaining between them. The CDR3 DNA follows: TGTGCCAGCAGTGACGACGAGCAGTACTTC. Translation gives CASSDDEQYF.

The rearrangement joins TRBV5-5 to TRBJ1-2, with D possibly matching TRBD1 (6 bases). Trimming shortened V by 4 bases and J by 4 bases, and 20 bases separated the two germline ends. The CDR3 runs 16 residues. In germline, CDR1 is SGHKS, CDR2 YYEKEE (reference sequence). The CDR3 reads CASSPAGAGPLYGYTF. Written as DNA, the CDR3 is TGTGCCAGCAGCCCCGCGGGGGCCGGTCCCCTCTATGGCTACACCTTC.

The CDR3 DNA reads as TGTGCCAGCAGCGTTATTAGCACAGATACGCAGTATTTT. Translating it yields CASSVISTDTQYF. The genes are TRBV9 and TRBJ2-3; no clear D gene. Germline CDR1 reads SGDLS; CDR2 reads YYNGEE. Trimming took off 2 bases at V and 0 bases at J, with 4 bases between the two ends. This CDR3 has 13 residues. The variable domain in full, with the rest retrieved from reference TRBV9 and TRBJ2-3, is DSGVTQTPKHLITATGQRVTLRCSPRSGDLSVYWYQQSLDQGLQFLIQYYNGEERAKGNILERFSAQQFPDLHSELNLSSLELGDSALYFCASSVISTDTQYFGPGTRLTVL.

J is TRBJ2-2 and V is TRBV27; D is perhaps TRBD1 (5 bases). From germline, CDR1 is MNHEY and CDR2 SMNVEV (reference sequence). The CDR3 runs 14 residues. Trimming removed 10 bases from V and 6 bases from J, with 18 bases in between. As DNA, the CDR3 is TGTGCCACCCGAGCAGGGTACCGGTCCGGGGAGCTGTTTTTT. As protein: CATRAGYRSGELFF.

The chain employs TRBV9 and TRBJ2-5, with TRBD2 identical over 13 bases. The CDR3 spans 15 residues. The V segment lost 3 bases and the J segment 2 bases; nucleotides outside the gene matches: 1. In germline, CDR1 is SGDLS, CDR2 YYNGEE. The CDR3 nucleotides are TGTGCCAGCAGCGGGACTAGCGGGGGACAAGAGACCCAGTACTTC. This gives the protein CASSGTSGGQETQYF.